Detailed here is one TCR beta chain. The antigen remains undetermined. Data came from immunoSEQ multiplex PCR; TCRdb stores just in-frame clones and leaves some out. The sample has 80,000 to 100,000 clones, approximately 81% seen once. V lost 6 bases to trimming and J lost 4 bases, with 10 bases between them. Per germline, CDR1 MNHEY and CDR2 SMNVEV (reference sequence). CDR3 size: 13 residues. No glioblastoma patient carried an isocitrate dehydrogenase mutation. These data originate in a study of glioma-infiltrating T cells after dendritic cell vaccination. In the study overall: Autologous tumor lysate-pulsed dendritic cell vaccination was given between about 2003 and 2013. Three intradermal dendritic cell vaccine injections were given every two weeks.

Study-wide results and limits: Longer survival after dendritic cell vaccination followed higher pretreatment TIL content.

V and J are TRBV27 and TRBJ1-3; no clear D gene. This TCR was sampled from a human donor with glioblastoma. The sample consisted of blood, taken before dendritic cell vaccination. CDR3 sequence (DNA): TGTGCCAGCAGCCCCCCGGGGGGAAACACCATATATTTT. Translation gives CASSPPGGNTIYF.